Each of the 23 T cell receptor beta chains below was sequenced from the same sample in a study of monozygotic twins with inflammatory bowel disease. TCRdb reprocessed the 5' RACE reads and keeps a single row for each CDR3 protein, giving no DNA. This sample's table has about 140,000 distinct CDR3 sequences. Specimen: blood. The receptors derive from a human donor with ulcerative colitis or Crohn's disease, or a healthy co-twin of an affected twin (not recorded which).

The chain is built from TRBV11-2 and TRBJ2-7; the TCRdb D gene call, TRBD2, has no DNA to confirm it. The CDR3 is 18 residues long. Germline-derived CDR1 and CDR2 are SGHAT and FQNNGV. The chain's CDR3 is CASSLIEGLAGFGYEQYF.

The chain links TRBV7-2 to TRBJ2-3. Looked up from germline, CDR1 is SGHTA and CDR2 is FQGNSA. The CDR3 length is 13 residues. CDR3 amino acids: CASSNFVADTQYF.

The chain recombines TRBV5-1 with TRBJ2-5; TCRdb reports TRBD2, a call that lacks DNA to check it against. Germline CDR1 and CDR2: SGHRS and YFSETQ. The CDR3 length is 15 residues. Here the CDR3 reads CASSFTSGARETQYF.

This chain uses TRBV4-3 with TRBJ2-1; TCRdb's D call of TRBD1 is untestable without DNA. The length of the CDR3 is 16 residues. Germline CDR1 and CDR2: LGHNA and YSLEER. The CDR3 loop is CASSPQGGQTYNEQFF.

V gene TRBV5-1 combines with J gene TRBJ2-1. This CDR3 spans 14 amino acids. CDR1 is SGHRS, CDR2 YFSETQ, per germline. The CDR3 protein is CAGSFLGDSNEQFF.

This chain uses TRBV20-1 with TRBJ2-1. The germline gives CDR1 DFQATT, CDR2 SNEGSKA (reference sequence). This CDR3 comprises 11 residues. CDR3 region: CSASLFLEQFF.

This chain links TRBV18 with TRBJ2-3. This CDR3 region has 14 residues. Looked up from germline, CDR1 is KGHSH and CDR2 is LQKENI. This CDR3 is CASSPPGVTDTQYF.

The chain has TRBV20-1 and TRBJ2-1; checking the TCRdb D call of TRBD1 is not possible without DNA. The germline CDR1 and CDR2 sequences are DFQATT and SNEGSKA (reference sequence). CDR3 length: 13 amino acids. The CDR3 loop is CSAAMGERHEQFF.

J is TRBJ2-3 and V is TRBV5-1; TCRdb's D call, TRBD1, is unchecked because there is no DNA. The CDR3 consists of 15 residues. Germline lookup yields CDR1 SGHRS and CDR2 YFSETQ. This CDR3 reads CASSLGTGYGDTQYF.

The gene calls are TRBV29-1 and TRBJ2-5; TCRdb gives TRBD1 as the D gene, but with no DNA this cannot be confirmed. Germline V gives CDR1 SQVTM, CDR2 ANQGSEA. The CDR3 is made up of 11 amino acids. Here the CDR3 reads CSVERGETQYF.

The rearrangement uses TRBV29-1 and TRBJ2-3. The CDR3 runs to 12 residues. CDR1 SQVTM and CDR2 ANQGSEA come from the germline V gene. CDR3 in amino acids: CSVGISTDTQYF.

The gene calls are TRBV20-1 and TRBJ2-7; the TCRdb call, TRBD2, lacks DNA for checking. The CDR3 loop spans 14 amino acids. Germline CDR1 and CDR2: DFQATT and SNEGSKA (reference sequence). CDR3: CSWGGGSSLDEQYF.

The CDR3 sequence is CASSPERVWGRSYNEQFF. V and J are TRBV14 and TRBJ2-1; as DNA is missing, the TRBD1 call by TCRdb cannot be tested. CDR3 length: 18 amino acids. CDR1 is SGHDN and CDR2 is FVKESK in the germline V gene.

This chain connects TRBV24-1 to TRBJ1-2; without DNA, the TCRdb call of TRBD1 cannot be checked. This CDR3 region has 15 residues. Per the germline V gene, CDR1 is KGHDR and CDR2 is SFDVKD. The CDR3: CATSERTQGIYGYTF.

The chain carries TRBV7-2 and TRBJ2-7; the TRBD2 assignment by TCRdb is unverifiable without DNA. Germline lookup yields CDR1 SGHTA and CDR2 FQGNSA. This CDR3 contains 17 residues. The CDR3 here is CASSEIVLAGKGYEQYF.

The chain employs TRBV10-3 and TRBJ2-2; TCRdb picks TRBD2, but there is no DNA to check that call. Germline CDR1 reads ENHRY; CDR2 reads SYGVKD. The CDR3 loop spans 18 amino acids. The CDR3 sequence is CATEPGTSGGQGTGELFF.

The chain links TRBV27 to TRBJ2-7; TCRdb proposes TRBD2, but this gene call is untestable without DNA. The CDR3 totals 14 residues. Germline CDR1 reads MNHEY; CDR2 reads SMNVEV (reference sequence). CDR3 region: CASRVTRVGHEQYF.

V usage is TRBV20-1 and J usage is TRBJ2-5. Germline lookup yields CDR1 DFQATT and CDR2 SNEGSKA (reference sequence). The CDR3 is 11 amino acids. CDR3 protein: CSAPEEETQYF.

The chain joins TRBV7-9 to TRBJ1-3. This CDR3 contains 15 residues. Germline V CDR1 and CDR2: SEHNR, FQNEAQ (reference sequence). The CDR3 protein is CATSLVPSRGNTIYF.

The chain joins TRBV6-5 to TRBJ2-1; TCRdb calls TRBD2, which cannot be checked without DNA. Germline CDR1 MNHEY, CDR2 SVGAGI. The CDR3 runs to 15 residues. CDR3 sequence: CASSYTSGAYNEQFF.

The chain has TRBV19 and TRBJ1-4; TCRdb reports TRBD1, a call that lacks DNA to check it against. The CDR3 runs 15 residues. CDR1 is LNHDA and CDR2 is SQIVND in the germline V gene (reference sequence). CDR3 sequence: CASSIMRGSAEKLFF.

The gene calls are TRBV7-2 and TRBJ2-5. CDR3 length: 15 residues. CDR1 SGHTA and CDR2 FQGNSA come from the germline V gene. The CDR3 loop is CASSSGRRYQETQYF.

The chain recombines TRBV24-1 with TRBJ1-6. Looked up from germline, CDR1 is KGHDR and CDR2 is SFDVKD. The CDR3 spans 15 residues. CDR3 in amino acids: CATSAGPRLTSPLHF.